The next 20 T cell receptor beta chains were all read from a single sample in a study of technical replicates of blood from a handful of donors. TCRdb's table, derived via immunoSEQ multiplex PCR, lists solely in-frame clones and lacks some. The sample contains around 58,000 clones, around 84% of which appear only once. Sequenced: PBMCs. The receptors here all came from a human donor in good health. Some clones in this sample may be carry-over from other donors' samples.

J is TRBJ1-2 and V is TRBV2, with D tentatively TRBD1 (6 bases). The V gene's germline CDR1 is SNHLY and CDR2 FYNNEI. With 6 bases removed from V and 0 bases from J, the gap between germline ends came to 14 bases. The CDR3 contains 15 residues. CDR3 bases: TGTGCCAGCAGGGAACAGGGACTAGCTAACTATGGCTACACCTTC. Translation gives CASREQGLANYGYTF.

The chain couples TRBV10-2 to TRBJ1-5, with no clear D. This CDR3 has 13 amino acids. V shed 4 bases and J shed 4 bases, with 8 bases lying between them. Germline V gene sequence: CDR1 WSHSY, CDR2 SAAADI. The CDR3, as DNA: TGCGCCAGCAGTGTCACGGAGAATCAGCCCCAGCATTTT. Protein sequence: CASSVTENQPQHF.

This clone was detected a few times. The CDR3 DNA sequence: TGTGCCAGCAGCGACTCCGGGACAGGGTATGATGGTGAGCAGTTCTTC. The encoded protein is CASSDSGTGYDGEQFF. The rearrangement links TRBV7-9 to TRBJ2-1; 9 bases map to TRBD1. The CDR3 extends over 16 amino acids. The V segment lost 5 bases and the J segment 9 bases; nucleotides outside the gene matches: 14. Germline V lookup: CDR1 SEHNR, CDR2 FQNEAQ (reference sequence).

The chain employs TRBV15 and TRBJ2-7; 9 bases line up with TRBD1. The CDR3 sequence is 15 residues long. Germline V gene data show CDR1 as LNHNV and CDR2 as YYDKDF (reference sequence). J gave up 2 bases and V 2 bases, and 4 bases lay outside the gene matches. CDR3: CATSRLRDRAYEQYF. DNA of the CDR3: TGTGCCACCAGCAGACTTCGGGACAGGGCCTACGAGCAGTACTTC.

The chain has TRBV7-9 and TRBJ2-7; unclear D gene. CDR3 length: 15 residues. Looked up from germline, CDR1 is SEHNR and CDR2 is FQNEAQ (reference sequence). The germline V and J ends were trimmed by 2 bases and 0 bases, with 11 bases remaining between them. CDR3 amino acids: CASSLRGDRSYEQYF. The CDR3 DNA is TGTGCCAGCAGCTTAAGAGGTGATCGCTCCTACGAGCAGTACTTC.

The gene calls are TRBV27 and TRBJ2-7, with a tentative D call TRBD1 (7 bases). The CDR3 is 15 amino acids. CDR1 and CDR2 from the germline V gene are MNHEY and SMNVEV (reference sequence). Trimming left V 4 bases short and J 5 bases short, with 18 bases between. In DNA form, the CDR3 reads TGTGCCAGCAGTTCCTTCAGGGGGGATATCGACGAGCAGTACTTC. Its protein is CASSSFRGDIDEQYF.

This chain joins TRBV7-6 and TRBJ2-1; 9 bases fit TRBD2. This CDR3 is 15 amino acids long. Germline V lookup: CDR1 SGHVS, CDR2 FNYEAQ. V was clipped by 3 bases and J by 4 bases; unmatched bases: 4. As DNA, the CDR3 is TGTGCCAGCAGCTTTTCTAGCGGGGATTACAATGAGCAGTTCTTC. The encoded protein is CASSFSSGDYNEQFF.

This chain connects TRBV4-2 to TRBJ2-6; the match to TRBD1 covers 10 bases. Germline trimming cut 3 bases from V and 4 bases from J; bases unmatched to any gene: 9. CDR3 length: 18 residues. CDR1 is LGHNA, CDR2 YNFKEQ, per germline. Here the CDR3 reads CASSQRGQGLPGANVLTF. Written as DNA, the CDR3 is TGTGCCAGCAGCCAGAGGGGACAGGGGCTTCCCGGGGCCAACGTCCTGACTTTC.

This clone was seen only once. The chain recombines TRBV11-1 with TRBJ2-1, with 9 bases fitting TRBD2. V shed 3 bases, J shed 3 bases, and the junction held 3 bases outside the gene matches. Germline lookup yields CDR1 SGHAT and CDR2 FQDESV (reference sequence). The CDR3 runs 15 residues. As DNA, the CDR3 is TGTGCCAGCAGCTTTAGCGGGAGAGGCTACAATGAGCAGTTCTTC. Its protein product is CASSFSGRGYNEQFF.

The chain uses TRBV29-1 and TRBJ2-1, with 8 bases lining up with TRBD2. Germline V lookup: CDR1 SQVTM, CDR2 ANQGSEA. J lost 9 bases, V lost 6 bases, and 10 bases had no gene match. The CDR3 is made up of 13 amino acids. CDR3 sequence reads: CSVKREWSGEQFF. CDR3 sequence (DNA): TGCAGCGTCAAGCGGGAGTGGTCCGGTGAGCAGTTCTTC.

This clone was counted a single time. CDR3 nucleotide sequence: TGCAGCGTTGGACTAGCGGGAGAGGGGCCGTCCTACGAGCAGTACTTC. Protein product: CSVGLAGEGPSYEQYF. J is TRBJ2-7 and V is TRBV29-1, with TRBD2 matching 12 bases. The CDR3 is 16 residues long. Trimming took 4 bases from V and 1 from J; bases not matched to a gene: 8. Per the germline V gene, CDR1 is SQVTM and CDR2 is ANQGSEA.

The chain links TRBV7-9 to TRBJ2-7; 11 nucleotides align to TRBD2. V shed 4 bases and J 6 bases; nucleotides not matched to a gene: 8. Per the germline V gene, CDR1 is SEHNR and CDR2 is FQNEAQ (reference sequence). The CDR3 runs 15 residues. The CDR3 spells CASSSTTSGELEQYF. In nucleotides, the CDR3 is TGTGCCAGCAGCTCGACGACTAGCGGGGAGCTCGAGCAGTACTTC.

This chain connects TRBV11-2 to TRBJ2-7; no clear D. The germline gives CDR1 SGHAT, CDR2 FQNNGV. This CDR3 is 13 amino acids long. V shed 0 bases and J shed 1 base, with 4 bases lying between them. The CDR3: CASSLDFSYEQYF. The CDR3, as DNA: TGTGCCAGCAGCTTAGACTTTTCCTACGAGCAGTACTTC.

The chain combines TRBV4-2 with TRBJ2-6; a weak D match, TRBD2 (5 bases). Germline values: CDR1 LGHNA, CDR2 YNFKEQ. Trimming shortened V by 7 bases and J by 0 bases, and 13 bases separated the two germline ends. The CDR3 extends over 16 amino acids. Here the CDR3 DNA reads TGTGCCAGCAACTTAGACGGGGTCTCTGGGGCCAACGTCCTGACTTTC. Its translation is CASNLDGVSGANVLTF.

The chain uses TRBV5-6 and TRBJ2-3; D is unresolved. Deletions cut 0 bases from V and 0 bases from J, with 8 bases between. This CDR3 is built from 15 residues. Germline CDR1 reads SGHDT; CDR2 reads YYEEEE. The CDR3 protein is CASSLGATSTDTQYF. CDR3 bases: TGTGCCAGCAGCTTGGGGGCTACTAGCACAGATACGCAGTATTTT.

The V gene is TRBV6-1, the J gene TRBJ1-1, with unresolved D. V lost 7 bases and J 1 base, leaving 4 bases between the germline ends. The CDR3 totals 11 residues. Germline V gene sequence: CDR1 MNHNS, CDR2 SASEGT. This chain's CDR3 is CASTRNTEAFF. For the CDR3, the DNA is TGTGCCAGCACTAGGAACACTGAAGCTTTCTTT.

The chain employs TRBV12-5 and TRBJ1-5, with D uncertain. The V end lost 6 bases, the J end lost 5 bases, and 11 bases lay between the germline ends. CDR1 and CDR2 (germline): LGHNT, FRNRAP. This CDR3 has 13 amino acids. For the CDR3, the DNA is TGTGCTAGTGGCCACGAGGCGGATCAGCCCCAGCATTTT. Residues: CASGHEADQPQHF.

The chain joins TRBV20-1 to TRBJ2-7; no clear D. V lost 7 bases and J 4 bases, leaving 11 bases between the germline ends. The CDR3 covers 11 residues. The germline gives CDR1 DFQATT, CDR2 SNEGSKA (reference sequence). In DNA form, the CDR3 reads TGCAGTGTTAAACCGGGTTACGAGCAGTACTTC. Amino acid sequence: CSVKPGYEQYF.

The rearrangement joins TRBV7-2 to TRBJ2-4, with 13 bases aligning to TRBD2. J gave up 7 bases and V 4 bases, and 16 bases lay outside the gene matches. The CDR3 has 19 residues. Germline V gene data show CDR1 as SGHTA and CDR2 as FQGNSA. DNA of the CDR3: TGTGCCAGCAGCTCCAGGACTAGCGGGAGTGGCGGGAACCGGAACATTCAGTACTTC. It specifies CASSSRTSGSGGNRNIQYF. Full variable domain (outside the CDR3, taken from reference TRBV7-2 and TRBJ2-4): GAGVSQSPSNKVTEKGKDVELRCDPISGHTALYWYRQSLGQGLEFLIYFQGNSAPDKSGLPSDRFSAERTGGSVSTLTIQRTQQEDSAVYLCASSSRTSGSGGNRNIQYFGAGTRLSVL.

The chain uses TRBV6-6 and TRBJ2-7; 10 positions match TRBD2. The CDR3 is 15 residues long. CDR1 is MNHNY, CDR2 SVGAGI, per germline (reference sequence). After removal of 5 bases from V and 4 bases from J, the junction contained 8 bases not matched to a gene. The DNA for the CDR3 is TGTGCCAGCAGTGACCAGACTAGCGGGCGGTACGAGCAGTACTTC. It yields the protein CASSDQTSGRYEQYF.